These T cell receptor beta chains were read from a single sample in a study of T cell responses to AZD1222 COVID-19 vaccine. Assay used: immunoSEQ multiplex PCR; TCRdb lists only in-frame clones, some missing. The profile shows over 120,000 clones, approximately 92% of them singletons. Sequences were derived from peripheral blood, sampled on day 0 of AZD1222 vaccination. The receptor source for this set is an adult in good health. CDR3s include the opening cysteine and the closing phenylalanine or tryptophan. A D gene is named only where the DNA matches it firmly. Clone size is shown for a subset of rows, as once, few, many or a class of expanded clone.

j_call | clone_size | d_call | v_call | cdr3_nt | cdr3_aa
TRBJ2-5 | once | TRBD2 | TRBV5-1 | TGCGCCAGCAGCTTTTTAGGGCGGGGGTTACAAGAGACCCAGTACTTC | CASSFLGRGLQETQYF
TRBJ2-7 | . | . | TRBV27 | TGTGCCAGCAGTTTATCCTGGCTAGCGAGCTCCTACGAGCAGTACTTC | CASSLSWLASSYEQYF
TRBJ2-3 | . | . | TRBV12-3/TRBV12-4 | TGTGCCAGCAGTCTGATCACCACAGATACGCAGTATTTT | CASSLITTDTQYF
TRBJ2-6 | . | . | TRBV18 | TGTGCCAGCTCACCGGACATAAGCTCTGGGGCCAACGTCCTGACTTTC | CASSPDISSGANVLTF
TRBJ2-3 | . | . | TRBV28 | TGTGCCAGCAGTTTAGTAGCGGATATCACAGATACGCAGTATTTT | CASSLVADITDTQYF
TRBJ1-2 | . | . | TRBV7-9 | TGTGCCAGCACCCTCCAGACTAACTATGGCTACACCTTC | CASTLQTNYGYTF
TRBJ1-2 | . | . | TRBV5-1 | TGCGCCAGCAGCGGAACCGGGACCCCGAGCTATGGCTACACCTTC | CASSGTGTPSYGYTF
TRBJ2-7 | . | . | TRBV11-2 | TGTGCCAGCAGCTTAGTTCTGGGTATCAAGAACGAGCAGTACTTC | CASSLVLGIKNEQYF
TRBJ1-5 | . | . | TRBV28 | TGTGCCAGCAGCGACACTACTAGCAATCAGCCCCAGCATTTT | CASSDTTSNQPQHF
TRBJ1-6 | . | . | TRBV7-2 | TGTGCCAGCAGCTTAGTTGGGTTATCACCCCTCCACTTT | CASSLVGLSPLHF
TRBJ2-1 | . | . | TRBV25-1 | TGTGCCAGTCAAGACAGCTTTAGGTTCGGATCAGAGCAGTTCTTC | CASQDSFRFGSEQFF
TRBJ1-1 | . | . | TRBV12-3/TRBV12-4 | TGTGCCAGCAACCTCGGACAGTACACTGAAGCTTTCTTT | CASNLGQYTEAFF
TRBJ2-7 | . | TRBD1 | TRBV6-6 | TGTGCCAGCAGTTCCTGGACAGGGTTTCTTTCCGAGCAGTACTTC | CASSSWTGFLSEQYF
TRBJ1-2 | . | . | TRBV5-1 | TGCGCCAGCAGCTTTGATCGCTTAACAGGCGGGAATGATGGCTACACCTTC | CASSFDRLTGGNDGYTF
TRBJ2-1 | . | TRBD2 | TRBV7-9 | TGTGCCAGCAGCCTTATAGCGGGGGGCTCCTACAATGAGCAGTTCTTC | CASSLIAGGSYNEQFF
TRBJ2-6 | . | . | TRBV5-1 | TGCGCCAGCAGCTTGGGCGGTCCTGGGGCCAACGTCCTGACTTTC | CASSLGGPGANVLTF
TRBJ1-2 | . | . | TRBV10-3 | TGTGCCATCAGTGATGAGTCCGGGGGCCTGTTGAATGGCTACACCTTC | CAISDESGGLLNGYTF
TRBJ2-5 | . | . | TRBV7-2 | TGTGCCAGCAGCTTAGCGGGGCAGGGGGAGACCCAGTACTTC | CASSLAGQGETQYF
TRBJ1-6 | . | . | TRBV7-2 | TGTGCCAGCAGCTTACTCAGGGGTAATTCACCCCTCCACTTT | CASSLLRGNSPLHF
TRBJ2-3 | . | . | TRBV19 | TGTGCCAGTAGTAAAGGGGGCACAGATACGCAGTATTTT | CASSKGGTDTQYF
TRBJ2-7 | . | . | TRBV5-6 | TGTGCCAGCAGCTTGGAGTTGCGCACACCTCACGACGAGCAGTACTTC | CASSLELRTPHDEQYF
TRBJ2-1 | once | . | TRBV19 | TGTGCCAGTAGTATAGGGGGCACCCCTTACAATGAGCAGTTCTTC | CASSIGGTPYNEQFF
TRBJ1-1 | . | . | TRBV5-4 | TGTGCCAGCAGCTTGGGGGGGAGGCAGAACACTGAAGCTTTCTTT | CASSLGGRQNTEAFF
TRBJ2-3 | . | TRBD2 | TRBV7-2 | TGTGCCAGCAGTCCCCTAAGACTAGCGGGGGGAACTAGCACAGATACGCAGTATTTT | CASSPLRLAGGTSTDTQYF
TRBJ1-4 | . | . | TRBV23-1 | TGCGCCAGCAGACCTGGGTATCCGGGACACCGACCTAATGAAAAACTGTTTTTT | CASRPGYPGHRPNEKLFF
TRBJ1-5 | . | . | TRBV14 | TGTGCCAGCAGCCAAGACATGGGACAACGGATCAGGGCCCAGCATTTT | CASSQDMGQRIRAQHF